This record covers a single TCR beta chain. Its target is not known. The data derive from a study of T cells after yellow fever vaccination. Regarding the study as a whole: Abundant bulk-derived clonotypes could contaminate FACS-sorted repertoires. On re-exposure, the response was weaker but peaked faster, at day 5 versus 15. Most primary-vaccination clones reappeared after the booster (approximately 95% CD4, approximately 88% CD8).

The study made its TCR cDNA through 5'RACE template switching. That step introduced a universal primer site along with UMIs. TCRdb reanalysed the 5' RACE reads using MiXCR and keeps one entry per CDR3 protein. The repertoire holds approximately 300,000 distinct CDR3 sequences, with 8.7% as singletons. The CDR3 contains 15 residues. The J segment lost 7 bases and the V segment lost 4 bases, leaving 11 bases of the junction unmatched. CDR1 LGHNA and CDR2 YNFKEQ come from the germline V gene. The material sequenced was PBMCs, taken on the day of the first yellow fever vaccination. This sequence was found in a man between 18 and 35 years old who received the YFV17D yellow fever vaccine. V and J are TRBV4-2 and TRBJ1-1; 8 bases align to TRBD1. DNA of the CDR3: TGTGCCAGCAGCCGCTGGCCGGGGACAGGCAGTGAAGCTTTCTTT. Amino acid sequence: CASSRWPGTGSEAFF.